Presented here are 8 T cell receptor beta chains from one specimen sequenced in a study of radiotherapy plus CTLA-4 blockade in lung cancer. Sequenced by immunoSEQ multiplex PCR; TCRdb stores in-frame clones only, minus some. The data hold tens of thousands of clones, with about 87% observed a single time. The material sequenced was peripheral blood, taken from a patient treated with radiotherapy plus ipilimumab. The receptors were gathered from a human donor with non-small cell lung cancer that progressed on radiotherapy plus ipilimumab.

The chain joins TRBV28 to TRBJ2-3; 7 nucleotides agree with TRBD1. Germline V gives CDR1 MDHEN, CDR2 SYDVKM. CDR3 size: 14 residues. V lost 2 bases and J lost 1; bases outside the gene matches: 0. Written as DNA, the CDR3 is TGTGCCAGCAGTTTACAGGGGGGCACAGATACGCAGTATTTT. Its protein product is CASSLQGGTDTQYF.

This clone was seen more than once but under ten times. The chain is built from TRBV5-6 and TRBJ2-1; TRBD2 matches 14 bases. J lost 2 bases, V lost 4 bases, and 5 bases had no gene match. This CDR3 is 17 amino acids long. Germline lookup yields CDR1 SGHDT and CDR2 YYEEEE. In nucleotides, the CDR3 is TGTGCCAGCAGCCGCCGGACTAGCGGGAGGCCCTACAATGAGCAGTTCTTC. It is translated as CASSRRTSGRPYNEQFF.

The chain recombines TRBV7-2 with TRBJ2-2; no clear D. Trimming removed 1 base at V and 1 base at J, with 10 bases between. The CDR3 totals 16 residues. The germline V gene has CDR1 SGHTA and CDR2 FQGNSA. The CDR3 DNA follows: TGTGCCAGCAGCTTAGTCGGAAGGGAGAACACCGGGGAGCTGTTTTTT. Translating it yields CASSLVGRENTGELFF.

The chain combines TRBV6-5 with TRBJ1-2; 9 bases are a match to TRBD1. This CDR3 has 15 residues. Per the germline V gene, CDR1 is MNHEY and CDR2 is SVGAGI. After removal of 6 bases from V and 6 bases from J, the junction contained 11 bases not matched to a gene. The CDR3 spells CASSPFTGTGNGYTF. The DNA of the CDR3 is TGTGCCAGCAGCCCCTTCACCGGGACAGGGAATGGCTACACCTTC.

The CDR3: CASSEMRGKVTDTQYF. CDR3 in DNA: TGTGCCAGCAGTGAAATGAGAGGAAAGGTCACAGATACGCAGTATTTT. The J gene is TRBJ2-3, the V gene TRBV6-1, with D unclear. This CDR3 is 16 amino acids long. V was pared by 2 bases and J by 2 bases, with 14 bases between. Germline CDR1 and CDR2: MNHNS and SASEGT.

This chain joins TRBV6-4 and TRBJ2-2, with 7 bases that match TRBD1. CDR1 is MRHNA, CDR2 SNTAGT, per germline. The CDR3 spans 14 residues. Trimming took 6 bases from V and 6 from J; bases not matched to a gene: 7. CDR3 bases: TGTGCCAGCAGAGGGGGCGCGATGCCCGGGGAGCTGTTTTTT. This gives the protein CASRGGAMPGELFF.

This clone was seen only once. This chain connects TRBV2 to TRBJ1-2; TRBD1 aligns across 7 bases. The CDR3 extends over 15 amino acids. Per germline, CDR1 SNHLY and CDR2 FYNNEI. The V gene end was trimmed by 7 bases and the J gene end by 0 bases; junction bases not matched to a gene: 8. CDR3 sequence (DNA): TGTGCCAGCACCGAGGTGGACAGGACTAACTATGGCTACACCTTC. It specifies CASTEVDRTNYGYTF.

This chain connects TRBV11-2 to TRBJ1-6; D not certain. The CDR3 sequence is 15 residues long. Germline lookup yields CDR1 SGHAT and CDR2 FQNNGV. Between the trimmed V and J ends, which lost 1 base and 6 bases, there was a span of 10 bases. The chain's CDR3 is CASSLVAGVNSPLHF. The CDR3 DNA sequence: TGTGCCAGCAGCTTAGTGGCGGGAGTTAATTCACCCCTCCACTTT.